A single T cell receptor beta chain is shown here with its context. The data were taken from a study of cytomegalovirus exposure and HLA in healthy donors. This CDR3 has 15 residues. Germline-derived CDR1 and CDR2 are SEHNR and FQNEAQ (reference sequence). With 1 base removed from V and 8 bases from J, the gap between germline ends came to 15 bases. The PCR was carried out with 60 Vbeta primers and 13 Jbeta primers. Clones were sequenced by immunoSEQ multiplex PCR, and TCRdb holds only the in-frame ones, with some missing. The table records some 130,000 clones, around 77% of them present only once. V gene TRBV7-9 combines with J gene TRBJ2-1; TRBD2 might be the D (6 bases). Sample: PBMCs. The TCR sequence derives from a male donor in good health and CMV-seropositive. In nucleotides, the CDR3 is TGTGCCAGCAGCTTAGTGTGGCGGGAAGAGGATGAGCAGTTCTTC. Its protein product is CASSLVWREEDEQFF.